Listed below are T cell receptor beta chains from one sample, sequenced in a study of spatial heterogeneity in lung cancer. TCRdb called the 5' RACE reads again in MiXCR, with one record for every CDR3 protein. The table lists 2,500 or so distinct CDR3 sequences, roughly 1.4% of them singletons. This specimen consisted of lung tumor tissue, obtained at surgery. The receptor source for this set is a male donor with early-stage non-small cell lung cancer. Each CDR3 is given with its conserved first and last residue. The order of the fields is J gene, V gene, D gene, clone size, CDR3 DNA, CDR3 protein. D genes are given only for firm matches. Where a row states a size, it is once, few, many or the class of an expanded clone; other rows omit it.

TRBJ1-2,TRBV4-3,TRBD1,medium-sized,TGCGCCAGCAGTCCCGGACAGGGCTATGGCTACACCTTC,CASSPGQGYGYTF
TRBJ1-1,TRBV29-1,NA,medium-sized,TGCAGCGCCCGGATGGGGAACACTGAAGCTTTCTTT,CSARMGNTEAFF
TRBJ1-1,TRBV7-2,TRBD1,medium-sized,TGTGCCAGCAGTGGACAGGGGGTGAACACTGAAGCTTTCTTT,CASSGQGVNTEAFF
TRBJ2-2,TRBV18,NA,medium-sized,TGTGCCAGCTCACAACAGGGCAACGCGAACACCGGGGAGCTGTTTTTT,CASSQQGNANTGELFF
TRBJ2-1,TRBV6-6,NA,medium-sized,TGTGCCAGCAGGGTGACTGGGGTGGCGGTCGAGAATGAGCAGTTCTTC,CASRVTGVAVENEQFF
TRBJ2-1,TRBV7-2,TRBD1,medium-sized,TGTGCCAGCAGCTTAGCGAGGGGGCCGTCCTACAATGAGCAGTTCTTC,CASSLARGPSYNEQFF
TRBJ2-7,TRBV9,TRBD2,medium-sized,TGTGCCAGCAGCGTCGGGACTAGCGGGAGCTACGAGCAGTACTTC,CASSVGTSGSYEQYF
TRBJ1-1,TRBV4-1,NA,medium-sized,TGCGCCAGCAGCCAAGGGGGAGAGAACACTGAAGCTTTCTTT,CASSQGGENTEAFF
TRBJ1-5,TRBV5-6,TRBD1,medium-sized,TGTGCCAGCAGCTTGCAGGGGGGAGGGCCCCAGCATTTT,CASSLQGGGPQHF
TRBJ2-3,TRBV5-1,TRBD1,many,TGCGCCAGCCTCCTCGGACAGGGGGCGCTTGATACGCAGTATTTT,CASLLGQGALDTQYF
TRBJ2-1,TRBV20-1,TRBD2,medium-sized,TGCAGTGCTAGAAGGCCTAGCGGCTACAATGAGCAGTTCTTC,CSARRPSGYNEQFF
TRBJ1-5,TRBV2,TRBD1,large,TGTGCCAGCAGTCGGGACAGGGGAGAGTTCGGCAATCAGCCCCAGCATTTT,CASSRDRGEFGNQPQHF
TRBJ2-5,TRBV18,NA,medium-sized,TGTGCCAGCTCATCTCAAACGGAGACCCAGTACTTC,CASSSQTETQYF
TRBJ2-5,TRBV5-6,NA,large,TGTGCCAGCAGCCAACTAGGTGGAGGAAAAGAGACCCAGTACTTC,CASSQLGGGKETQYF
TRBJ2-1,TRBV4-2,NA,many,TGTGCCAGCCGTGTCGGGGGCAGAAACGCGTACAATGAGCAGTTCTTC,CASRVGGRNAYNEQFF
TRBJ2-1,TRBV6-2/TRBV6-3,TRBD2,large,TGTGCCAGCAGGCGGGGGGTCTACAATGAGCAGTTCTTC,CASRRGVYNEQFF
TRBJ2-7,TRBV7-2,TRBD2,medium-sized,TGTGCCAGCAGCCACGCGGGGTCGGGGGGATACGAGCAGTACTTC,CASSHAGSGGYEQYF
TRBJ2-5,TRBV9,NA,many,TGTGCCAGCAGCGTAGGTGGTGGACAAGAGACCCAGTACTTC,CASSVGGGQETQYF
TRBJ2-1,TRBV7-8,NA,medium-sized,TGTGCCAGCAGCGCGGGCCGGGCAAACGATGAGCAGTTCTTC,CASSAGRANDEQFF
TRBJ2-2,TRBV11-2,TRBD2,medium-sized,TGTGCCAGCAACCGACTAGCGGGGGGAAATACCGGGGAGCTGTTTTTT,CASNRLAGGNTGELFF
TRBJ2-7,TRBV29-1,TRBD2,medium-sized,TGCAGCGTTGGCGGGCTAGCGGGAGTGCAGTACTTC,CSVGGLAGVQYF
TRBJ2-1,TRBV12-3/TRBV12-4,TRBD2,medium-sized,TGTGCCAGCAGTTTTTCCCGGAAGGGTAGCGGGAGTAGACTTGAGCAGTTCTTC,CASSFSRKGSGSRLEQFF
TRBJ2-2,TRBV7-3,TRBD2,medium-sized,TGTGCCAGCAGCTCCCAGCGGGGTCAAATCACCGGGGAGCTGTTTTTT,CASSSQRGQITGELFF
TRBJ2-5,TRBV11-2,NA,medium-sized,TGTGCCAGCAGCTTAGGAGAGACCCAGTACTTC,CASSLGETQYF
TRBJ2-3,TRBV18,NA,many,TGTGCCAGCTCACCACCGGTATCAGATACGCAGTATTTT,CASSPPVSDTQYF
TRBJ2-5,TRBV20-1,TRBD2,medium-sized,TGCAGTGCTCCTTCTTCCCGGACTAGTAGGCAAGAGACCCAGTACTTC,CSAPSSRTSRQETQYF
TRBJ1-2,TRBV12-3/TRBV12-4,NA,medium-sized,TGTGCCAGCAGTTTAGGCGGATGGATTAGCTATGGCTACACCTTC,CASSLGGWISYGYTF
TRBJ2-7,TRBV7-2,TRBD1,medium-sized,TGTGCCAGCAGTTTCCGACAGGGGTCTCCCTACGAGCAGTACTTC,CASSFRQGSPYEQYF
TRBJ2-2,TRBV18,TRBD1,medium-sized,TGTGCCAGCTCACCAAGGGGGCCCGGGGAGCTGTTTTTT,CASSPRGPGELFF
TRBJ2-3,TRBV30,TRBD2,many,TGTGCCTGGAGTGTACCAGCGGGAGGGCTAACAGATACGCAGTATTTT,CAWSVPAGGLTDTQYF
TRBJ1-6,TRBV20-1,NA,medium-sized,TGCAGTGCTAGAGGTTGGGGGGCGGATTCACCCCTCCACTTT,CSARGWGADSPLHF
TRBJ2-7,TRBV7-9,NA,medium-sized,TGTGCCAGCGACGGGACTCATCCCTACGAGCAGTACTTC,CASDGTHPYEQYF
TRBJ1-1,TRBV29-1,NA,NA,TGCAGCATCGGCGGCGGCCAGCGGGACACTGAAGCTTTCTTT,CSIGGGQRDTEAFF
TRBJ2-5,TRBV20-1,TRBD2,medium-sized,TGCAGTGCCCCCGTATCGTCCATGGCGGGAGTGGGGCCCCAGTACTTC,CSAPVSSMAGVGPQYF
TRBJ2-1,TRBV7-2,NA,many,TGTGCCAGCAGCTTGTGGGGTGGGACTTTGGGGTACAATGAGCAGTTCTTC,CASSLWGGTLGYNEQFF
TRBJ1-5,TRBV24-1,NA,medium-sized,TGTGCCACCAGGGGGGGGAGAAATCAGCCCCAGCATTTT,CATRGGRNQPQHF
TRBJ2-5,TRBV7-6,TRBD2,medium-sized,TGTGCCAGCAGTTGGAGGAGCGGGGGGACCCAAGAGACCCAGTACTTC,CASSWRSGGTQETQYF
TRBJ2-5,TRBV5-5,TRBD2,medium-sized,TGTGCCAGCAGCTTGGTAGGACTAGCGGGAGAGACCCAGTACTTC,CASSLVGLAGETQYF
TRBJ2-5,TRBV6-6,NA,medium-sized,TGTGCCAGCAGTTATAGGTCCGGGACGGTGAAAGCGGAGACCCAGTACTTC,CASSYRSGTVKAETQYF
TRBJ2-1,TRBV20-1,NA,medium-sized,TGCAGTGCTGCGGGAAGCACGTCTAACTCCTACAATGAGCAGTTCTTC,CSAAGSTSNSYNEQFF
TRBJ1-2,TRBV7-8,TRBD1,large,TGTGCCAGCAGCTCAACTCCGGGACAGGGAGGCTACACCTTC,CASSSTPGQGGYTF
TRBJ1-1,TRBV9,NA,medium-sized,TGTGCCAGCAGCTCAGGGATGAACACTGAAGCTTTCTTT,CASSSGMNTEAFF
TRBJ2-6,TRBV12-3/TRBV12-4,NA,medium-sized,TGTGCCAGCAGTTTTCCTTGGAGGAATGGGGCCAACGTCCTGACTTTC,CASSFPWRNGANVLTF
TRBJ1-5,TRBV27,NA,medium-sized,TGTGCCAGCAGAGACCGGGGGGGCAATCAGCCCCAGCATTTT,CASRDRGGNQPQHF
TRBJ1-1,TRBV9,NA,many,TGTGCCAGCAGCCGGGACCCGAACACTGAAGCTTTCTTT,CASSRDPNTEAFF
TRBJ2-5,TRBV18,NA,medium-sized,TGTGCCAGCTCACCACAGAACGGGCAGCAAGAGACCCAGTACTTC,CASSPQNGQQETQYF
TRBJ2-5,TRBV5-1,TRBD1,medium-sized,TGCGCCAGCAGCAAACGGGACAGTCGGCAAGAGACCCAGTACTTC,CASSKRDSRQETQYF
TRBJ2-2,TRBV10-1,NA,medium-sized,TGCGCCAGCAGTGAGTATTCATCTGCGAACACCGGGGAGCTGTTTTTT,CASSEYSSANTGELFF
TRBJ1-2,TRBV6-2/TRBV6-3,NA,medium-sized,TGTGCCAGCAGTCCTGGACAGCCTTGGGGCTATGGCTACACCTTC,CASSPGQPWGYGYTF
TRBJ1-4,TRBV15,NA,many,TGTGCCACCAGCAGCGCTTCTACTAATGAAAAACTGTTTTTT,CATSSASTNEKLFF
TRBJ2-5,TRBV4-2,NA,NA,TGTGCCAGCAGCCCTGATTATGGAGGGATCGGATTGTTAAAGGAGACCCAGTACTTC,CASSPDYGGIGLLKETQYF
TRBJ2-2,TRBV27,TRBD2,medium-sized,TGTGCCAGCAGTCCCCCCGGGGGGAGCAACACCGGGGAGCTGTTTTTT,CASSPPGGSNTGELFF
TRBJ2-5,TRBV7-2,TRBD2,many,TGTGCCAGCAGCTCAGCGGGGGGGCCGGCAAAGACCCAGTACTTC,CASSSAGGPAKTQYF
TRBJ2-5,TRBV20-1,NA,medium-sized,TGCAGTGCTAGAGTAGCTAGTGGGAGAGGCCAAGAGACCCAGTACTTC,CSARVASGRGQETQYF
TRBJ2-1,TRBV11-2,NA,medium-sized,TGTGCCAGCAGCGCCTTCCTAGGGGGATACAATGAGCAGTTCTTC,CASSAFLGGYNEQFF
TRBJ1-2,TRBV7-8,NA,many,TGTGCCAGCAGCCCGACAGACTATGGCTACACCTTC,CASSPTDYGYTF
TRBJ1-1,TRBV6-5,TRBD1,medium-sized,TGTGCCAGCACCCGACAGGGATTAATGAACACTGAAGCTTTCTTT,CASTRQGLMNTEAFF
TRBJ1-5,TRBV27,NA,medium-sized,TGTGCCAGCAGTTTACGGGGGCATCAGCCCCAGCATTTT,CASSLRGHQPQHF
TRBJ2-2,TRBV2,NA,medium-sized,TGTGCCAGCAGGGGGACTTCGAACACCGGGGAGCTGTTTTTT,CASRGTSNTGELFF
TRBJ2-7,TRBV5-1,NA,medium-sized,TGCGCCAGCAGTGTCCGGGACAACTACGAGCAGTACTTC,CASSVRDNYEQYF